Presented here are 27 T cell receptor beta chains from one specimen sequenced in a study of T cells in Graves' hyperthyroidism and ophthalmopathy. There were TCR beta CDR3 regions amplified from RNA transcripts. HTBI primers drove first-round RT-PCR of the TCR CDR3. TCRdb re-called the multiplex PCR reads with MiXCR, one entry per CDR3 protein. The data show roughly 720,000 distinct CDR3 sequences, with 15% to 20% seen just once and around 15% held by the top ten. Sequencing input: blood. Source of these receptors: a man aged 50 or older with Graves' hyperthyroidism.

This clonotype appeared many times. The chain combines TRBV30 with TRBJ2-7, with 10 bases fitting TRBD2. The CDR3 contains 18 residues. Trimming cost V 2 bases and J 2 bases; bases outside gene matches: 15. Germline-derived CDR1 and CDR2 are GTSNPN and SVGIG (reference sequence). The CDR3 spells CAWSMGQSGLAGAYEQYF. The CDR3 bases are TGTGCCTGGAGTATGGGACAGTCCGGGCTAGCGGGGGCCTACGAGCAGTACTTC.

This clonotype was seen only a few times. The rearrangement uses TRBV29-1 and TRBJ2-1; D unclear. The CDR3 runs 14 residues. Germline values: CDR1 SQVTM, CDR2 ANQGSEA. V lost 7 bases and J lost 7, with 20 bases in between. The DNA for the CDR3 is TGCAGCGCCGATAGTCGGGCTAAGTCGAATGAGCAGTTCTTC. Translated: CSADSRAKSNEQFF.

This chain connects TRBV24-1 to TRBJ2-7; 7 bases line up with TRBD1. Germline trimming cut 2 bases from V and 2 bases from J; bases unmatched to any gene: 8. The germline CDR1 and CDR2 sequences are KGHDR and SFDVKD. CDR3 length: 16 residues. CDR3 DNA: TGTGCCACCAGTGATTCTCCGGGACAGAGCCCCTACGAGCAGTACTTC. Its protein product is CATSDSPGQSPYEQYF.

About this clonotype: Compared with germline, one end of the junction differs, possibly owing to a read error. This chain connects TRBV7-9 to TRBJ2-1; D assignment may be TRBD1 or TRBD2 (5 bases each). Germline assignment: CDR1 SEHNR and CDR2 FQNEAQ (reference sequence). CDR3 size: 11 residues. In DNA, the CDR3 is TGTGCCAGCAGCTTACAGGGACCTTCCATCTTC. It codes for CASSLQGPSIF.

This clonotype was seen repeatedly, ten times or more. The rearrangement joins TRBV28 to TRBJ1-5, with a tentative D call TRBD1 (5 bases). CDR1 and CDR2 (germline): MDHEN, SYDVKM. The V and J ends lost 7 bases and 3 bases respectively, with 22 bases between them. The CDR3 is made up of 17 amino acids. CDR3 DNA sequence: TGTGCCAGCATCCGCGATGTTGACAGATTTAACAATCAGCCCCAGCATTTT. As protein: CASIRDVDRFNNQPQHF.

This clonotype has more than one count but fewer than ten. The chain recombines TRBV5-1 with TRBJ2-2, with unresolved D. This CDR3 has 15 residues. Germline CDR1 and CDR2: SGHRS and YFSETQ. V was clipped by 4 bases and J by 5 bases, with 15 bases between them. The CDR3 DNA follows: TGCGCCAGCAGCCTGGCGCCAGGAATGACCGGGGAGCTGTTTTTT. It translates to CASSLAPGMTGELFF. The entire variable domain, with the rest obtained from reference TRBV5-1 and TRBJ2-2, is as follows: KAGVTQTPRYLIKTRGQQVTLSCSPISGHRSVSWYQQTPGQGLQFLFEYFSETQRNKGNFPGRFSGRQFSNSRSEMNVSTLELGDSALYLCASSLAPGMTGELFFGEGSRLTVL.

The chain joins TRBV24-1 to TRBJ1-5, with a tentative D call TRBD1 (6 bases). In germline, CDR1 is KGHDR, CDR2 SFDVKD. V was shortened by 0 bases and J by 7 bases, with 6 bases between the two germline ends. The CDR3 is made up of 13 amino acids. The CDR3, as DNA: TGTGCCACCAGTGATTTGACAGGGCAGCCCCAGCATTTT. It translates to CATSDLTGQPQHF.

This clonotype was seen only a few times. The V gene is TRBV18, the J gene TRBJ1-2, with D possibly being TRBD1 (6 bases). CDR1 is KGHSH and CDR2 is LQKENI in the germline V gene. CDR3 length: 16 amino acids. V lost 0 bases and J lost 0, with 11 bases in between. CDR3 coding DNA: TGTGCCAGCTCACCACCGAACAGGGACACTAACTATGGCTACACCTTC. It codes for CASSPPNRDTNYGYTF.

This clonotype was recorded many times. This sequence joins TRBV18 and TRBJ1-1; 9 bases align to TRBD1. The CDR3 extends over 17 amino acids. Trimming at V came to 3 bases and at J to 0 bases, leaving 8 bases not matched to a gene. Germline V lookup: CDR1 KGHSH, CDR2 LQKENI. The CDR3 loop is CASSPRQGGSMNTEAFF. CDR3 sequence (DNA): TGTGCCAGCTCACCTAGACAGGGGGGGAGTATGAACACTGAAGCTTTCTTT.

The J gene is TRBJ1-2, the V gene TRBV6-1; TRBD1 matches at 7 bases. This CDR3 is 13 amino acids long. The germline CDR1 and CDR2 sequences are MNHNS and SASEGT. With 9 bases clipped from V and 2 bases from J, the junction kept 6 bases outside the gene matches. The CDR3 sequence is CASKQGRNYGYTF. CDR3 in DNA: TGTGCCAGTAAACAGGGGCGGAACTATGGCTACACCTTC.

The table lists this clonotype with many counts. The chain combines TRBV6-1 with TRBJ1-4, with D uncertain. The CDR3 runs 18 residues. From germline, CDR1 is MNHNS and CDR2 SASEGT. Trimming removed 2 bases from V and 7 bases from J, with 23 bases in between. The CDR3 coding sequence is TGTGCCAGCAGTGAACCCTTCATAGACAATTACTGGGGTGAAAAACTGTTTTTT. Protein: CASSEPFIDNYWGEKLFF.

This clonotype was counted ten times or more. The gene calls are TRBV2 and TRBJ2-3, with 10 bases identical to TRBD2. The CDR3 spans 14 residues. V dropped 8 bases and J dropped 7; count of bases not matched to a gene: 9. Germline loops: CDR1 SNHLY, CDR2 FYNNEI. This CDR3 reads CASSPSGSAYTQYF. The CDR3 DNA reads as TGTGCCAGCTCCCCTAGCGGGAGTGCATATACGCAGTATTTT.

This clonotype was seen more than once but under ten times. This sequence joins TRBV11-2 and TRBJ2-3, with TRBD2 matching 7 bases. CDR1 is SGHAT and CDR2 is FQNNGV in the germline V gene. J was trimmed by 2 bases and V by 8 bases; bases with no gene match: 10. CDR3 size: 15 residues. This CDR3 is CASAAGVGNTDTQYF. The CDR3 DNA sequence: TGTGCCAGCGCGGCGGGAGTGGGGAACACAGATACGCAGTATTTT.

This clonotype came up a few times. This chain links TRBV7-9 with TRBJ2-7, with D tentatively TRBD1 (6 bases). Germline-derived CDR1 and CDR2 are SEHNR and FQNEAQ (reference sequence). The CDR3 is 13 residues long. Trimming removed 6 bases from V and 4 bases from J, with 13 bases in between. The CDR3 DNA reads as TGTGCCAGCAGTATAAACAGGGATTACGAGCAGTACTTC. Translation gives CASSINRDYEQYF.

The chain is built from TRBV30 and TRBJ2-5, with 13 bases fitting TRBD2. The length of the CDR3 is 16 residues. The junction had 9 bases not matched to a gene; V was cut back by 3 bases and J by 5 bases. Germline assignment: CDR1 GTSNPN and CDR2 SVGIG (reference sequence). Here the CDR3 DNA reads TGTGCCTGGAGCGGACTAGCGGGAGTTACATGGGAGACCCAGTACTTC. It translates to CAWSGLAGVTWETQYF.

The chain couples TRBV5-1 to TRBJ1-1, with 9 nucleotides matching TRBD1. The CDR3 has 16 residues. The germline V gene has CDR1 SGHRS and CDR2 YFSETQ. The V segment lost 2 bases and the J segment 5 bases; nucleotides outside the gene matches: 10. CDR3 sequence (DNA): TGCGCCAGCAGCTTAAGCTCGACAGGGGGAAGGACTGAAGCTTTCTTT. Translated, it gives CASSLSSTGGRTEAFF.

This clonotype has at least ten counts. The DNA for the CDR3 is TGTGCCAGCAGTCTCCGGGCCCAGATCCGCGGGGGCACTGAAGCTTTCTTT. Translation gives CASSLRAQIRGGTEAFF. The chain is built from TRBV12-3 or TRBV12-4 and TRBJ1-1; D is perhaps TRBD1 (5 bases). V shed 5 bases and J shed 4 bases, with 23 bases lying between them. The CDR3 covers 17 residues.

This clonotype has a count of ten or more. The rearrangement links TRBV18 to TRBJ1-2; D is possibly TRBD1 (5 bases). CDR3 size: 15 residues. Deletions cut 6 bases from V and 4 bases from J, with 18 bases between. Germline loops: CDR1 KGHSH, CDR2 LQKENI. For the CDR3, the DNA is TGTGCCAGCTCCCCAAAGACCGCGGGGGGCTATGGCTACACCTTC. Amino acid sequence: CASSPKTAGGYGYTF. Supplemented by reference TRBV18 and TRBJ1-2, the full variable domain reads NAGVMQNPRHLVRRRGQEARLRCSPMKGHSHVYWYRQLPEEGLKFMVYLQKENIIDESGMPKERFSAEFPKEGPSILRIQQVVRGDSAAYFCASSPKTAGGYGYTFGSGTRLTVV.

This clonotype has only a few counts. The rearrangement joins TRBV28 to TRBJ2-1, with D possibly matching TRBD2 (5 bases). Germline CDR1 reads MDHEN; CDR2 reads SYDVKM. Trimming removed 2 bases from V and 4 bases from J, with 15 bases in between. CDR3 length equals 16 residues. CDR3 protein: CASSLESGLEYNEQFF. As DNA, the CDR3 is TGTGCCAGCAGTTTAGAGTCCGGACTGGAGTACAATGAGCAGTTCTTC.

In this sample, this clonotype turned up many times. CDR3 sequence reads: CASSPRAWLGYGYTF. CDR3 nucleotide sequence: TGTGCCAGCAGTCCGCGAGCCTGGCTCGGCTATGGCTACACCTTC. The chain joins TRBV28 to TRBJ1-2; the D is unclear. Germline V CDR1 and CDR2: MDHEN, SYDVKM. The CDR3 covers 15 residues. V dropped 5 bases and J dropped 4 bases, with 17 bases sitting between them.

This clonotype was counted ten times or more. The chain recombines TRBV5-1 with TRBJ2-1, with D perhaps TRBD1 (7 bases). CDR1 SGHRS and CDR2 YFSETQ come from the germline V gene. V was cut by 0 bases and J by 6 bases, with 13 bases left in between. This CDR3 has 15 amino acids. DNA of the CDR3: TGCGCCAGCAGCTTGGGGGGGGCAGGGGGCAATGAGCAGTTCTTC. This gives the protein CASSLGGAGGNEQFF.

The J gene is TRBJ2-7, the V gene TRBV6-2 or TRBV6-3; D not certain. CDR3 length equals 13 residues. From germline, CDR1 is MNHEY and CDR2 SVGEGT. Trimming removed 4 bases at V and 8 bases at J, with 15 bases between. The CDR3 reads CASSFPDGHQQYF. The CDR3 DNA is TGTGCCAGCAGTTTCCCGGACGGCCACCAGCAGTACTTC.

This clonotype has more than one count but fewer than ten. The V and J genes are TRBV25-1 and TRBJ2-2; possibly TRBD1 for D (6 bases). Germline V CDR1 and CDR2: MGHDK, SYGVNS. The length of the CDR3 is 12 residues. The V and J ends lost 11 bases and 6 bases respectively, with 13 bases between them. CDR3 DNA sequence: TGTGCCGTTACATACAGGGCCGGGGAGCTGTTTTTT. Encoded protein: CAVTYRAGELFF.

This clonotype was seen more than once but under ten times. This CDR3 reads CASSPLKTNTGELFF. The CDR3 DNA is TGTGCCAGCAGTCCACTCAAGACGAACACCGGGGAGCTGTTTTTT. This chain joins TRBV28 and TRBJ2-2, with D unresolved. The CDR3 spans 15 residues. With 5 bases removed from V and 0 bases from J, the gap between germline ends came to 10 bases. The germline gives CDR1 MDHEN, CDR2 SYDVKM.

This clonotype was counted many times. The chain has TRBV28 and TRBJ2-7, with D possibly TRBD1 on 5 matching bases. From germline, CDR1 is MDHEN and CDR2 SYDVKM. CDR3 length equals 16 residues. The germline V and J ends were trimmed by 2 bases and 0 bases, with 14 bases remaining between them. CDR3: CASSLLTEQSSYEQYF. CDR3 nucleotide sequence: TGTGCCAGCAGTTTACTGACAGAACAATCCTCCTACGAGCAGTACTTC.

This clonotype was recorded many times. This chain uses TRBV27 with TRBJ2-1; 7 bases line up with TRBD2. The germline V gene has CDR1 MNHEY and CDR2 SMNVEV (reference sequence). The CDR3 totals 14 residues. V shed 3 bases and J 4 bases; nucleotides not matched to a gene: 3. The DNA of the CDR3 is TGTGCCAGCAGTTTTAACGGGGGGTACAATGAGCAGTTCTTC. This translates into CASSFNGGYNEQFF.

The CDR3 spells CSAGHGVNTEAFF. The CDR3 region has the DNA TGCAGCGCTGGCCACGGGGTGAACACTGAAGCTTTCTTT. V and J are TRBV29-1 and TRBJ1-1; D is unresolved. Per germline, CDR1 SQVTM and CDR2 ANQGSEA. This CDR3 region has 13 residues. V was clipped by 7 bases and J by 0 bases, with 12 bases between them.